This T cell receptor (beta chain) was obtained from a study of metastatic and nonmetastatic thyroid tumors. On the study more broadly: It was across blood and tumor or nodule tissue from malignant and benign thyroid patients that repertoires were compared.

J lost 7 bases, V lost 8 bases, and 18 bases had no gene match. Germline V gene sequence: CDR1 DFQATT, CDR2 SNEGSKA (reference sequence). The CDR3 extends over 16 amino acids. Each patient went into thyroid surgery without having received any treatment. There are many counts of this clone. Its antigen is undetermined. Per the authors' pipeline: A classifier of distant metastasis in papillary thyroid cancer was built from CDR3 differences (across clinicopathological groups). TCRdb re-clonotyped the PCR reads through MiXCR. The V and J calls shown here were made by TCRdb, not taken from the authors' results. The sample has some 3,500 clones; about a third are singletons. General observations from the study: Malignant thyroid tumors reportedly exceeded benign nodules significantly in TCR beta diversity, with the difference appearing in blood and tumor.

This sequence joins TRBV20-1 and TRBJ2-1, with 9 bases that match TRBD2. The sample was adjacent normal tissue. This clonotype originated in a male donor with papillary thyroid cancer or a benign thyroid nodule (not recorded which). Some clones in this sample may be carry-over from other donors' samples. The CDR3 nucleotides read TGCAGTCTCGAGGGGTCTAGCGGGGATCGCCGAAATGAGCAGTTCTTC. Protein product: CSLEGSSGDRRNEQFF.